These T cell receptor beta chains were read from a single sample in a study of blood T cell repertoires in COVID-19. The repertoire was sequenced with immunoSEQ multiplex PCR; TCRdb's copy has only in-frame clones and lacks some. The profile shows some 200,000 clones, about 84% of them singletons. Material: PBMCs or T cells enriched from blood (not recorded which). The receptors were gathered from a woman in her thirties or forties with acute COVID-19. The CDR3 runs from the conserved cysteine through the conserved F or W. Fields, in order: D gene, J gene, clone size, V gene, CDR3 DNA, CDR3 protein. D genes are given only for firm matches. Clone sizes are given selectively: once, few, many, or a class where the clone is expanded.

d_gene: TRBD1
j_gene: TRBJ2-7
abundance: once
v_gene: TRBV7-2
CDR3nt: TGTGCCAGCAGCACCGGGGGACAGGGCACCTACGAGCAGTACTTC
CDR3aa: CASSTGGQGTYEQYF

d_gene: -
j_gene: TRBJ2-2
abundance: -
v_gene: TRBV30
CDR3nt: TGTGCCTGGGTTGGAAGGCGGGACACCGGGGAGCTGTTTTTT
CDR3aa: CAWVGRRDTGELFF

d_gene: -
j_gene: TRBJ1-1
abundance: -
v_gene: TRBV12-3/TRBV12-4
CDR3nt: TGTGCCAGCAGTTCACAGGACACTGAAGCTTTCTTT
CDR3aa: CASSSQDTEAFF

d_gene: -
j_gene: TRBJ2-7
abundance: -
v_gene: TRBV7-2
CDR3nt: TGTGCCAGCAGCTTAGCAGGCCCGACAGTCTCCTACGAGCAGTACTTC
CDR3aa: CASSLAGPTVSYEQYF

d_gene: TRBD2
j_gene: TRBJ2-4
abundance: -
v_gene: TRBV5-8
CDR3nt: TGTGCCAGCAGCTTGCGTAGCGGGAGTAACATTCAGTACTTC
CDR3aa: CASSLRSGSNIQYF

d_gene: -
j_gene: TRBJ1-1
abundance: -
v_gene: TRBV5-1
CDR3nt: TGCGCCAGCAGCCCCGGACGGACTGAATCTATGAACACTGAAGCTTTCTTT
CDR3aa: CASSPGRTESMNTEAFF

d_gene: -
j_gene: TRBJ1-3
abundance: -
v_gene: TRBV28
CDR3nt: TGTGCCAGCAGCCCCCCCACAGTCTCTGGAAACACCATATATTTT
CDR3aa: CASSPPTVSGNTIYF

d_gene: -
j_gene: TRBJ1-2
abundance: -
v_gene: TRBV3-1/TRBV3-2
CDR3nt: TGTGCCAGCAGCCAAGGAATTATTCTGCCCCGGTATGGCTACACCTTC
CDR3aa: CASSQGIILPRYGYTF

d_gene: -
j_gene: TRBJ1-1
abundance: few
v_gene: TRBV30
CDR3nt: TGTGCCTTCAGGGTGATGCTGACTGAAGCTTTCTTT
CDR3aa: CAFRVMLTEAFF

d_gene: -
j_gene: TRBJ2-7
abundance: -
v_gene: TRBV6-1
CDR3nt: TGTGCCAGCAGTGAAACGGGGAAGATCTCCTACGAGCAGTACTTC
CDR3aa: CASSETGKISYEQYF

d_gene: -
j_gene: TRBJ2-1
abundance: -
v_gene: TRBV7-2
CDR3nt: TGTGCCAGCAGCTTAGCCCCCTGGAGATCCCTTAATGAGCAGTTCTTC
CDR3aa: CASSLAPWRSLNEQFF

d_gene: TRBD1
j_gene: TRBJ1-1
abundance: few
v_gene: TRBV28
CDR3nt: TGTGCCAGTGGGACAGGGGGCGCCTACACTGAAGCTTTCTTT
CDR3aa: CASGTGGAYTEAFF

d_gene: TRBD1
j_gene: TRBJ1-1
abundance: once
v_gene: TRBV5-6
CDR3nt: TGTGCCAGCACCGGGGACAGGGGGGTCACTGAAGCTTTCTTT
CDR3aa: CASTGDRGVTEAFF

d_gene: TRBD1
j_gene: TRBJ1-5
abundance: -
v_gene: TRBV19
CDR3nt: TGTGCCAGTGGCCCGGGACAGAATAGCAATCAGCCCCAGCATTTT
CDR3aa: CASGPGQNSNQPQHF

d_gene: TRBD2
j_gene: TRBJ2-1
abundance: -
v_gene: TRBV7-6
CDR3nt: TGTGCCAGCAGCTCCCAAGAACGGACTAGCGGAGTCTTCTTCAATGAGCAGTTCTTC
CDR3aa: CASSSQERTSGVFFNEQFF

d_gene: TRBD1
j_gene: TRBJ2-7
abundance: -
v_gene: TRBV28
CDR3nt: TGTGCAACCGGGACAGGCTCCTACGAGCAGTACTTC
CDR3aa: CATGTGSYEQYF

d_gene: -
j_gene: TRBJ2-2
abundance: -
v_gene: TRBV23-1
CDR3nt: TGCGCCAGCAGTCAATCCCCAGTTACCACCGGGGAGCTGTTTTTT
CDR3aa: CASSQSPVTTGELFF

d_gene: TRBD1
j_gene: TRBJ2-1
abundance: -
v_gene: TRBV19
CDR3nt: TGTGCCAGTAGGGAAGGGACAGGGTGGAACAATGAGCAGTTCTTC
CDR3aa: CASREGTGWNNEQFF

d_gene: -
j_gene: TRBJ2-1
abundance: -
v_gene: TRBV5-1
CDR3nt: TGCGCCAGCAGCCCCCGGGTGAGCGATGAGCAGTTCTTC
CDR3aa: CASSPRVSDEQFF

d_gene: TRBD1
j_gene: TRBJ2-1
abundance: -
v_gene: TRBV4-3
CDR3nt: TGCGCCAGCAGCCGATCGACAGGGAGCTCCTACAATGAGCAGTTCTTC
CDR3aa: CASSRSTGSSYNEQFF

d_gene: -
j_gene: TRBJ2-2
abundance: -
v_gene: TRBV28
CDR3nt: TGTGCCAGCAGTTTATTCGCCGGGGAGCTGTTTTTT
CDR3aa: CASSLFAGELFF

d_gene: TRBD1
j_gene: TRBJ1-6
abundance: -
v_gene: TRBV3-1/TRBV3-2
CDR3nt: TGTGCCAGCAGCCACACGAGGGCAGGGGGCAGTTCACCCCTCCACTTT
CDR3aa: CASSHTRAGGSSPLHF

d_gene: -
j_gene: TRBJ1-5
abundance: -
v_gene: TRBV28
CDR3nt: TGTGCCAGCAGTTCTCCCGGGGAGAATCAGCCCCAGCATTTT
CDR3aa: CASSSPGENQPQHF

d_gene: -
j_gene: TRBJ2-7
abundance: -
v_gene: TRBV5-4
CDR3nt: TGTGCCAGCAGCACTGTGGACGGACTGGGGGAGCAGTACTTC
CDR3aa: CASSTVDGLGEQYF